This T cell receptor (beta chain) was captured by sequencing in a study of OX40 agonist ivuxolimab in advanced cancers. Across the whole study: Patients in dose escalation had liver, melanoma, kidney or head and neck cancers. Points from the study as a whole: Clonal expansion was seen in CD4+ and CD8+ blood T cells by week 6 at 0.1 to 3.0 mg/kg. More expanded clones were seen, on average, in CD8+ T cells than in CD4+.

Blood sampling was done at baseline, cycle 4 day 1, and cycle 7 day 1. V shed 4 bases and J shed 3 bases, with 13 bases lying between them. Germline CDR1 and CDR2: MDHEN and SYDVKM. CDR3 length: 15 amino acids. This clone was seen only once. The antigen is unknown. Sequenced by immunoSEQ multiplex PCR; TCRdb stores in-frame clones only, minus some. The data show roughly 58,000 clones, roughly 85% seen once. Material: CD4+ or CD8+ T cells sorted from blood, obtained in a trial of the OX40 agonist ivuxolimab. This TCR was recovered from an adult with an advanced solid tumor such as melanoma, head and neck, liver or kidney cancer. This rearrangement joins TRBV28 to TRBJ1-3, with no clear D. The CDR3: CASSSGLGLGNTIYF. The CDR3, as DNA: TGTGCCAGCAGTTCCGGGTTAGGGCTTGGAAACACCATATATTTT. Combining the CDR3 with reference TRBV28 and TRBJ1-3 gives the whole variable domain DVKVTQSSRYLVKRTGEKVFLECVQDMDHENMFWYRQDPGLGLRLIYFSYDVKMKEKGDIPEGYSVSREKKERFSLILESASTNQTSMYLCASSSGLGLGNTIYFGEGSWLTVV.